The 14 T cell receptor beta chains reported below all come from one sample, sequenced in a study of T cells in Graves' hyperthyroidism and ophthalmopathy. Amplification targeted TCR beta CDR3 regions from RNA transcripts. First-round RT-PCR with HTBI primers amplified the TCR CDR3 region. Each CDR3 protein is one row after TCRdb ran MiXCR on the multiplex PCR reads. The sample has a few hundred thousand distinct CDR3 sequences, around 13% seen once. Sequences were obtained from blood. Receptors originate from a woman between 40 and 50 years old with Graves' ophthalmopathy.

This clonotype was counted many times. The chain joins TRBV7-8 to TRBJ1-2, with a tentative D call TRBD1 (6 bases). The germline V gene encodes CDR1 SGHVS and CDR2 FQNEAQ. The length of the CDR3 is 12 residues. V was shortened by 5 bases and J by 5 bases, with 9 bases between the two germline ends. The CDR3 coding sequence is TGTGCCAGCAGCCCACAGGGTTATGGCTACACCTTC. Its protein is CASSPQGYGYTF.

A few counts support this clonotype. The V call is TRBV5-6, the J call TRBJ1-6; D is possibly TRBD1 (5 bases). The CDR3 length is 14 residues. The V and J ends lost 3 bases and 6 bases respectively, with 10 bases between them. In germline, CDR1 is SGHDT, CDR2 YYEEEE. This CDR3 is CASSWGTLNSPLHF. The CDR3 nucleotides are TGTGCCAGCAGCTGGGGGACCCTTAATTCACCCCTCCACTTT.

This clonotype was seen at least ten times. The chain uses TRBV2 and TRBJ1-3, with D hard to call. V was cut by 1 base and J by 9 bases, with 19 bases left in between. Germline loops: CDR1 SNHLY, CDR2 FYNNEI. This CDR3 has 16 residues. CDR3 sequence reads: CASSEETISKTVTIYF. For the CDR3, the DNA is TGTGCCAGCAGTGAAGAGACGATTAGCAAGACGGTCACCATATATTTT.

This clonotype was picked up many times. V usage is TRBV28 and J usage is TRBJ1-1; D is undetermined. V gave up 5 bases and J gave up 7 bases, with 8 bases separating them. The length of the CDR3 is 11 residues. Per the germline V gene, CDR1 is MDHEN and CDR2 is SYDVKM. This chain's CDR3 is CASSRYNEAFF. The CDR3 DNA is TGTGCCAGCAGTCGCTATAATGAAGCTTTCTTT.

Note on this clonotype: A much larger clone differs from this one at a single base, so this may be a read error. The J gene is TRBJ2-3, the V gene TRBV20-1; D is unresolved. CDR1 and CDR2 (germline): DFQATT, SNEGSKA (reference sequence). V was clipped by 3 bases and J by 6 bases, with 13 bases between them. The CDR3 has 13 amino acids. The CDR3 here is CSASLGVWDTQYF. CDR3 sequence (DNA): TGCAGTGCTAGTCTTGGGGTTTGGGATACGCAGTATTTT.

This clonotype was seen ten or more times. The chain carries TRBV7-9 and TRBJ2-7; D is possibly TRBD2 (5 bases). The V end was cut by 2 bases, the J end by 2 bases, with 10 bases between. The CDR3 has 14 residues. The V gene's germline CDR1 is SEHNR and CDR2 FQNEAQ (reference sequence). This CDR3 reads CASSLMEAPYEQYF. The CDR3 bases are TGTGCCAGCAGCTTAATGGAGGCCCCCTACGAGCAGTACTTC.

This clonotype has a count of ten or more. V is TRBV11-1 and J is TRBJ2-5, with D perhaps assigned TRBD1 or TRBD2 (5 bases each). Per the germline V gene, CDR1 is SGHAT and CDR2 is FQDESV (reference sequence). The CDR3 runs 13 residues. V lost 7 bases and J 2 bases, leaving 11 bases between the germline ends. CDR3 in amino acids: CASNRGQQETQYF. The CDR3 DNA is TGTGCCAGCAATCGGGGCCAGCAAGAGACCCAGTACTTC.

This clonotype was found many times. This chain uses TRBV6-1 with TRBJ1-5; D unclear. CDR3 length: 13 amino acids. Looked up from germline, CDR1 is MNHNS and CDR2 is SASEGT. V was shortened by 10 bases and J by 3 bases, with 13 bases between the two germline ends. DNA of the CDR3: TGTGCCACCCGAAGAGGTACCAATCAGCCCCAGCATTTT. Its translation is CATRRGTNQPQHF.

This clonotype was counted at least ten times. This rearrangement joins TRBV28 to TRBJ2-7; a possible D gene is TRBD1 (6 bases). Trimming shortened V by 1 base and J by 0 bases, and 13 bases separated the two germline ends. This CDR3 region has 16 residues. Germline CDR1 reads MDHEN; CDR2 reads SYDVKM. The CDR3 sequence is CASSLFRGSSSYEQYF. The CDR3 region has the DNA TGTGCCAGCAGTTTATTCAGGGGTTCAAGCTCCTACGAGCAGTACTTC.

The V gene is TRBV2, the J gene TRBJ2-3; 9 positions agree with TRBD2. J gave up 0 bases and V 1 base, and 5 bases lay outside the gene matches. Germline V gives CDR1 SNHLY, CDR2 FYNNEI. This CDR3 spans 17 amino acids. The CDR3 nucleotides are TGTGCCAGCAGTGAAGACCCTAGCGGGGCTAGCACAGATACGCAGTATTTT. Protein product: CASSEDPSGASTDTQYF.

This clonotype was seen many times. The J gene is TRBJ2-7, the V gene TRBV7-6; 12 bases are shared with TRBD2. The CDR3 extends over 15 amino acids. V gave up 6 bases and J gave up 1 base; unmatched junction bases: 4. Germline V gene sequence: CDR1 SGHVS, CDR2 FNYEAQ. The CDR3 sequence is CASSPLAGGSYEQYF. Written as DNA, the CDR3 is TGTGCCAGCAGTCCACTAGCGGGGGGTTCCTACGAGCAGTACTTC.

V gene TRBV5-4 combines with J gene TRBJ1-4, with a weak D call TRBD1 (6 bases). This CDR3 region has 15 residues. Per germline, CDR1 SGHNT and CDR2 YYREEE (reference sequence). Trimming pared 0 bases from V and 5 bases from J, leaving 11 bases between. The CDR3, as DNA: TGTGCCAGCAGCTTGGGCACAGGGTGGAATGAAAAACTGTTTTTT. Protein product: CASSLGTGWNEKLFF.

This clonotype was picked up a small number of times. The CDR3 loop reads CATSRVRGGGNQPQHF. DNA for the CDR3: TGTGCCACCAGCCGGGTCCGGGGGGGCGGCAATCAGCCCCAGCATTTT. The genes are TRBV15 and TRBJ1-5; D may be TRBD1 (6 bases). The germline V gene has CDR1 LNHNV and CDR2 YYDKDF (reference sequence). V gave up 5 bases and J gave up 2 bases, with 16 bases separating them. The CDR3 sequence is 16 residues long.

A few counts support this clonotype. This chain links TRBV2 with TRBJ2-2, with 10 bases aligning to TRBD1. Trimming cost V 6 bases and J 3 bases; bases outside gene matches: 10. CDR1 and CDR2 from the germline V gene are SNHLY and FYNNEI. The CDR3 runs 17 residues. The CDR3 DNA reads as TGTGCCAGCAGCGCCTTTAGGGACAGGGGCTACACCGGGGAGCTGTTTTTT. This encodes CASSAFRDRGYTGELFF.